The rows below give T cell receptor beta chains drawn from one sample of a study of naive and memory T cell subsets. TCRdb redid the calling of the UMI-ligation and nested PCR reads with MiXCR, one entry per CDR3 protein. The sample records 120,000 to 150,000 distinct CDR3 sequences, more than 15% being singletons. The sample comprised naive CD4+ T cells from blood. These TCRs come from a human donor in good health. Each CDR3 is given with its conserved first and last residue. The D gene is left open where the match is weak. A row's size may be missing; if present it is once, few, many or a size class.

V gene	clone size	J gene	D gene	CDR3 DNA	CDR3 protein
TRBV18	few	TRBJ1-1	TRBD1	TGTGCCAGCTCCAGCCGACAGGGAGTTGATATGTGGGAAGCTTTCTTT	CASSSRQGVDMWEAFF
TRBV12-3/TRBV12-4	NA	TRBJ1-4	NA	TGTGCCAGCTCGAAGACAGGAGTCAATGAAAAACTGTTTTTT	CASSKTGVNEKLFF
TRBV11-2	NA	TRBJ1-2	NA	TGTGCCAGCAGCTTAGATCATCTGTCAAACTATGGCTACACCTTC	CASSLDHLSNYGYTF
TRBV5-8	NA	TRBJ2-2	TRBD1	TGTGCCAGCATCACAGGGGCTATTTCCGGGGAGCTGTTTTTT	CASITGAISGELFF
TRBV6-2/TRBV6-3	few	TRBJ1-4	NA	TGTGCCAGCAGTTACTCGACAGATCCTGCAACTAATGAAAAACTGTTTTTT	CASSYSTDPATNEKLFF
TRBV20-1	NA	TRBJ2-1	NA	TGCAGTGCTAGACCAGAGTACAATCAGCAGTTCTTC	CSARPEYNQQFF
TRBV29-1	many	TRBJ2-1	TRBD2	TGCAGCGTTCGACTCGCCGGGAGGGAGCAGTTCTTC	CSVRLAGREQFF
TRBV3-1	NA	TRBJ2-7	NA	TGTGCCAGCAGCCTAGTCCGGGGGAATGAGCAGTACTTC	CASSLVRGNEQYF
TRBV15	once	TRBJ2-1	TRBD2	TGTGCCACCAGCAGACGGAAGGGGACTAGCAGCGATGAGCAGTTCTTC	CATSRRKGTSSDEQFF
TRBV5-1	few	TRBJ2-3	TRBD2	TGCGCCAGCAGCGCGGGAGGGCCGGCAGATACGCAGTATTTT	CASSAGGPADTQYF
TRBV12-3/TRBV12-4	NA	TRBJ2-7	NA	TGTGCCAGCAGCCCCGACCCCGGTGGGGGTAGGTACGAGCAGTACTTC	CASSPDPGGGRYEQYF
TRBV6-2/TRBV6-3	NA	TRBJ2-5	TRBD2	TGTGCCAGCAGTTGGGGACTAGCCGCCAAGGCCCAGTACTTC	CASSWGLAAKAQYF
TRBV11-2	NA	TRBJ2-1	NA	TGTGCCAGCAGCTCGACAGGTTCGTCCTACAATGAGCAGTTCTTC	CASSSTGSSYNEQFF
TRBV20-1	NA	TRBJ2-7	TRBD2	TGCAGTGCTACCAGGACTAGCTCCTACGAGCAGTACTTC	CSATRTSSYEQYF
TRBV7-9	few	TRBJ2-3	TRBD2	TGTGCCAGCGCGGGAGCGGCCAGCACAGATACGCAGTATTTT	CASAGAASTDTQYF
TRBV20-1	NA	TRBJ1-1	NA	TGCAGTGCTGGCGGGACAAATATGAACACTGAAGCTTTCTTT	CSAGGTNMNTEAFF
TRBV6-6	few	TRBJ2-6	NA	TGTGCCAGCACCACACGGGGGTCTGGGGCCAACGTCCTGACTTTC	CASTTRGSGANVLTF
TRBV20-1	NA	TRBJ1-5	NA	TGCAGTGCTAGATCTCCCAGCGGGGTAAGCCAGCCCCAGCATTTT	CSARSPSGVSQPQHF
TRBV6-1	few	TRBJ2-1	TRBD2	TGTGCCAGCAGTGAAGCCAGTCTAGCGGCGTATGAGCAGTTCTTC	CASSEASLAAYEQFF
TRBV6-2/TRBV6-3	NA	TRBJ2-1	NA	TGTGCCAGCAGCCCCTATGCGTACAATGAGCAGTTCTTC	CASSPYAYNEQFF
TRBV2	many	TRBJ2-7	NA	TGTGCCAGCAGGGGGGACGGAACCTACGAGCAGTACTTC	CASRGDGTYEQYF
TRBV12-3/TRBV12-4	NA	TRBJ2-2	TRBD2	TGTGCCAGCAGTTTAAGGCAATCCAGCGGGAGGGCCGCGAACACCGGGGAGCTGTTTTTT	CASSLRQSSGRAANTGELFF
TRBV10-3	NA	TRBJ2-2	NA	TGTGCCATCAGTGAGCGGCCCCAGGCGAGCACCGGGGAGCTGTTTTTT	CAISERPQASTGELFF
TRBV7-6	few	TRBJ2-5	TRBD1	TGTGCCAGCAGCTCGACAGGGAAGGAGACCCAGTACTTC	CASSSTGKETQYF
TRBV10-3	NA	TRBJ2-7	NA	TGTGCCATCAGCCGCCAAGGGGGGCGGGACGAGCAGTACTTC	CAISRQGGRDEQYF
TRBV28	few	TRBJ2-7	NA	TGTGCCAGCAGTTCTCACCGGGGGCTCCCCCTCCGCGAGCAGTACTTC	CASSSHRGLPLREQYF
TRBV20-1	few	TRBJ2-3	NA	TGCAGTGCTAGAGATTCGGGGTGCGGAGATACGCAGTATTTT	CSARDSGCGDTQYF
TRBV7-9	many	TRBJ2-3	NA	TGTGCCAGCAGACTTACCTCCCCCACAGATACGCAGTATTTT	CASRLTSPTDTQYF
TRBV29-1	few	TRBJ2-6	NA	TGCAGCGTAGAAGGATACAGGGAAACTGGGGCCAACGTCCTGACTTTC	CSVEGYRETGANVLTF
TRBV15	few	TRBJ2-7	TRBD2	TGTGCCACCAGCAGACTAGCGGGAAAATACGAGCAGTACTTC	CATSRLAGKYEQYF
TRBV28	few	TRBJ2-3	NA	TGTGCCAGCAGTTTAGGGGGCGGCGGCACAGATACGCAGTATTTT	CASSLGGGGTDTQYF
TRBV24-1	NA	TRBJ2-1	TRBD2	TGTGCCACCAGTGCCGGGAGGGGGAGTAATGAGCAGTTCTTC	CATSAGRGSNEQFF
TRBV7-9	NA	TRBJ2-1	NA	TGTGCCAGCAGCCCCAACCGCCAGGGGATTGAGCAGTTCTTC	CASSPNRQGIEQFF
TRBV18	NA	TRBJ1-2	NA	TGTGCCAGCTCACCGGAGAGGGACTATGGCTACACCTTC	CASSPERDYGYTF
TRBV2	few	TRBJ2-1	NA	TGTGCCAGCAGTGACAGGGGCTACAATGAGCAGTTCTTC	CASSDRGYNEQFF
TRBV28	NA	TRBJ1-4	NA	TGTGCCAGCAGTTTTCTGGGTGAAAAACTGTTTTTT	CASSFLGEKLFF
TRBV24-1	few	TRBJ2-3	NA	TGTGCCACCAGTGATCCCTCCCGGGGCGCAGATACGCAGTATTTT	CATSDPSRGADTQYF
TRBV29-1	few	TRBJ1-2	NA	TGCAGCGTTGCAGTTAACTATGGCTACACCTTC	CSVAVNYGYTF
TRBV19	few	TRBJ1-1	NA	TGTGCCAGTAGTACCAGGGGACAGAACACTGAAGCTTTCTTT	CASSTRGQNTEAFF
TRBV24-1	NA	TRBJ2-7	TRBD1	TGTGCCACTGCGACAGGGGGCGAGCAGTACTTC	CATATGGEQYF
TRBV2	many	TRBJ2-1	TRBD2	TGTGCCAGCAAGGCGGCTAGCGGTTACAATGAGCAGTTCTTC	CASKAASGYNEQFF
TRBV19	NA	TRBJ2-3	NA	TGTGCCAGTAGTACAACAGGGATGGGGGTACATACGCAGTATTTT	CASSTTGMGVHTQYF
TRBV7-2	few	TRBJ2-7	NA	TGTGCCAGCAGCTTAGGTAGAGTTATGGAGTACGTGCAGTACTTC	CASSLGRVMEYVQYF
TRBV27	few	TRBJ2-7	NA	TGTGCCAGCAGTTTAGGGGCAGGAATGACGTACGAGCAGTACTTC	CASSLGAGMTYEQYF
TRBV12-3/TRBV12-4	few	TRBJ2-7	NA	TGTGCCAGCAGTTCGTACTCCTACGAGCAGTACTTC	CASSSYSYEQYF
TRBV29-1	NA	TRBJ1-4	NA	TGCAGCGTTGTGTCGGGGAATGAAAAACTGTTTTTT	CSVVSGNEKLFF
TRBV4-3	few	TRBJ1-2	NA	TGCGCCAGCAGCCAAGATGAAGAGAACTATGGCTACACCTTC	CASSQDEENYGYTF
TRBV6-1	NA	TRBJ1-6	NA	TGTGCCACCCGTCAGGGGCGTGAGGGGCTTGTATCACCCCTCCACTTT	CATRQGREGLVSPLHF
TRBV28	few	TRBJ2-3	NA	TGTGCCAGCAGTTTGTACTCCACAGATACGCAGTATTTT	CASSLYSTDTQYF
TRBV7-9	NA	TRBJ1-6	TRBD1	TGTGCCAGCAGAATGACAGGGGGCGATTCACCCCTCCACTTT	CASRMTGGDSPLHF